This T cell receptor (beta chain) was identified during a study of T cell responses to AZD1222 COVID-19 vaccine. General study findings and limits: The donors showed a predominance of white British ancestry and of females, with possible underestimation of clonal diversity.

Of note for this clone: What it recognizes is unknown.

Clones were sequenced by immunoSEQ multiplex PCR, and TCRdb holds only the in-frame ones, with some missing. The sample includes more than 120,000 clones, about nine tenths of them seen just once. CDR1 and CDR2 (germline): MNHEY, SMNVEV (reference sequence). V lost 1 base, J lost 0 bases, and 3 bases lay in between. The CDR3 runs 13 residues. This clonotype was sampled from an adult who received the AZD1222 COVID-19 vaccine. V and J are TRBV27 and TRBJ1-1; D is unclear. This material consisted of peripheral blood, taken 28 days after the second AZD1222 dose. CDR3 protein: CASSLYVNTEAFF. CDR3 sequence (DNA): TGTGCCAGCAGTTTATATGTGAACACTGAAGCTTTCTTT.